This T cell receptor (beta chain) was identified in a study of blood T cell repertoires in COVID-19. Across the whole study: Acute and convalescent COVID-19 specimens originated in the United States, Italy and Spain. The cDNA or gDNA used as material had been derived from T cells, B-cell-depleted T cells, or PBMCs.

The germline CDR1 and CDR2 sequences are SGHNT and YENEEA. The ends were cut back, 6 bases at V and 10 bases at J, with 12 bases in the middle. The CDR3 has 11 residues. Sequenced by immunoSEQ multiplex PCR; TCRdb stores in-frame clones only, minus some. In the table there are hundreds of thousands of clones, around 90% of which are singletons. The sample comprised peripheral blood. The chain recombines TRBV11-3 with TRBJ1-1; unclear D gene. This TCR was recovered from a young man with COVID-19, enrolled during active disease. As DNA, the CDR3 is TGTGCCAGCAGTAAGGGAGTCCCAGCTTTCTTT. It is translated as CASSKGVPAFF.